The sequence of this T cell receptor (beta chain) was determined in a study of radiation and T cells in renal cell carcinoma. Study overall: Nephrectomy followed 15 Gy stereotactic body radiation by 4 weeks. Study-wide points: In blood, top tumor clones expanded by 2 weeks, shrinking by 4. Pretreatment tumor biopsies were lacking, so baseline clonotypes are unknown.

The germline CDR1 and CDR2 sequences are MNHNY and SVGAGI (reference sequence). V gave up 7 bases and J gave up 6 bases; unmatched junction bases: 7. The CDR3 is made up of 13 amino acids. Remarks on this clone: Its antigen is not identified.

Specified time point: blood 2 weeks post-SBRT. The treatment denotes: 15 Gy SBRT to primary tumor, nephrectomy 4 weeks later. This renal cell carcinoma was of the clear cell type. Sequencing used immunoSEQ multiplex PCR; TCRdb keeps in-frame clones, though not all of them. The data show roughly 130,000 clones, with more than 75% seen just once and almost 6% held by the top ten. The specimen was blood, collected from a patient whose treatment included radiotherapy and nephrectomy. The chain has TRBV6-6 and TRBJ1-1; 8 positions match TRBD1. This TCR was sampled from a woman aged 70-85 years with renal cell carcinoma. The DNA of the CDR3 is TGTGCCAGCAAGCGACAGGGGAGCGCTGAAGCTTTCTTT. Translated: CASKRQGSAEAFF.